This T cell receptor (beta chain) was identified during a study of CD8 T cells in ankylosing spondylitis. This clonotype is classed as medium-sized. Its specificity is unknown. Study results and caveats: It was reported that disease-linked clones were significantly enriched in matched ankylosing spondylitis synovial fluid. Disease-linked clones bore a CD8+ phenotype, appearing relatively rarely in peripheral blood. Seemingly distinctive of ankylosing spondylitis blood was a TCR beta motif formed by eight highly homologous variants.

By quantitative 5'-RACE with molecular barcodes, the TCR beta libraries were made. TCRdb reprocessed the 5' RACE reads with MiXCR, giving one entry per CDR3 protein. The sample yields under 15,000 distinct CDR3 sequences, approximately 3% seen once. The length of the CDR3 is 13 residues. In germline, CDR1 is SGDLS, CDR2 YYNGEE. Trimming pared 0 bases from V and 7 bases from J, leaving 8 bases between. J is TRBJ2-1 and V is TRBV9; D possibly matches TRBD1 or TRBD2 (5 bases each). The sequence came from a male donor with ankylosing spondylitis or in good health (not recorded which). The material sequenced was blood, either unsorted or a sorted T cell fraction (not recorded which). Here the CDR3 reads CASSVAGGNEQFF. Here the CDR3 DNA reads TGTGCCAGCAGCGTAGCTGGGGGAAATGAGCAGTTCTTC. Full variable domain (missing parts from reference TRBV9 and TRBJ2-1): DSGVTQTPKHLITATGQRVTLRCSPRSGDLSVYWYQQSLDQGLQFLIQYYNGEERAKGNILERFSAQQFPDLHSELNLSSLELGDSALYFCASSVAGGNEQFFGPGTRLTVL.